The clone carrying this TCR beta chain was recorded only once. The authors' processing: Using reference gene primer amplification, nucleated cell counts were estimated. Profiled with immunoSEQ multiplex PCR; TCRdb holds only in-frame clones, not every one. V and J calls and clone size come straight from that table; D and trimming were deduced from the DNA. Of 180,000 or so clones in the sample, 84% were seen once. There are 16 residues in the CDR3. Germline loops: CDR1 SGHAT, CDR2 FQDESV (reference sequence). The V gene end was trimmed by 5 bases and the J gene end by 7 bases; junction bases not matched to a gene: 12. The sample belongs to a study of blood T cell repertoires in COVID-19.

The gene calls are TRBV11-1 and TRBJ1-4; 8 bases map to TRBD1. The clonotype comes from a woman in her seventies with COVID-19, enrolled during active disease. Sample: peripheral blood. The DNA of the CDR3 is TGTGCCAGCAGCCAAGGGACAGGCGGGGCAGGTGAAAAACTGTTTTTT. Protein product: CASSQGTGGAGEKLFF.